The next 18 T cell receptor beta chains were all read from a single sample in a study of blood T cell repertoires in COVID-19. Clones were read by immunoSEQ multiplex PCR, and TCRdb kept only the in-frame ones, dropping some. The sample contains approximately 210,000 clones, 84% of which appear only once. Sequenced sample: peripheral blood. The receptors derive from a woman aged 45-59 years with active or convalescent COVID-19.

The chain combines TRBV6-1 with TRBJ2-2, with 7 bases lining up with TRBD1. V shed 4 bases, J shed 5 bases, and the junction held 13 bases outside the gene matches. Germline-derived CDR1 and CDR2 are MNHNS and SASEGT. The CDR3 extends over 17 amino acids. CDR3 nucleotides: TGTGCCAGCAGTGTTGGGATGGACAGGTGGGAAACCGGGGAGCTGTTTTTT. This sequence encodes CASSVGMDRWETGELFF.

This clone was detected a few times. DNA for the CDR3: TGTGCTAGTGGTTTGACCCCGACAGGGACCCTCTACTACGAGCAGTACGTC. It translates to CASGLTPTGTLYYEQYV. The rearrangement uses TRBV12-5 and TRBJ2-7; 7 nucleotides line up with TRBD1. Trimming took 2 bases from V and 3 from J; bases not matched to a gene: 13. This CDR3 contains 17 residues. Germline loops: CDR1 LGHNT, CDR2 FRNRAP.

This chain joins TRBV28 and TRBJ2-7; D perhaps matches TRBD1 (5 bases). V was pared by 6 bases and J by 5 bases, with 17 bases between. This CDR3 is built from 14 residues. CDR1 is MDHEN and CDR2 is SYDVKM in the germline V gene. The DNA of the CDR3 is TGTGCCAGCAGACCCCCTGGGGCTCCCCACGAGCAGTACTTC. It codes for CASRPPGAPHEQYF.

This clone was seen a few times. The CDR3 DNA reads TGTGCTAGTGGTTTGGGACAGGGCTGGAGGACTCAGCCCCAGCATTTT. Its translation is CASGLGQGWRTQPQHF. This chain links TRBV12-5 with TRBJ1-5; 7 bases are shared with TRBD1. With V trimmed by 1 base and J by 6 bases, 9 bases remained unmatched. The CDR3 covers 16 residues. Germline CDR1 reads LGHNT; CDR2 reads FRNRAP.

The chain recombines TRBV5-1 with TRBJ2-3, with 11 bases matching TRBD2. This CDR3 is 18 amino acids long. V lost 4 bases, J lost 4 bases, and 14 bases stayed unmatched. Germline CDR1 SGHRS, CDR2 YFSETQ. CDR3 sequence (DNA): TGCGCCAGCAGCCCACGAATCCCTAGCGGGGGGATCGCAGATACGCAGTATTTT. This translates into CASSPRIPSGGIADTQYF. Complete variable domain (other parts from reference TRBV5-1 and TRBJ2-3): KAGVTQTPRYLIKTRGQQVTLSCSPISGHRSVSWYQQTPGQGLQFLFEYFSETQRNKGNFPGRFSGRQFSNSRSEMNVSTLELGDSALYLCASSPRIPSGGIADTQYFGPGTRLTVL.

The chain combines TRBV2 with TRBJ2-1, with 13 bases fitting TRBD2. With V trimmed by 6 bases and J by 4 bases, 3 bases remained unmatched. Germline CDR1 SNHLY, CDR2 FYNNEI. This CDR3 has 15 residues. In nucleotides, the CDR3 is TGTGCCAGCAGGGAGACTAGCGGGGGGTACAATGAGCAGTTCTTC. This codes for CASRETSGGYNEQFF. The variable domain in full, completed from reference TRBV2 and TRBJ2-1, reads EPEVTQTPSHQVTQMGQEVILRCVPISNHLYFYWYRQILGQKVEFLVSFYNNEISEKSEIFDDQFSVERPDGSNFTLKIRSTKLEDSAMYFCASRETSGGYNEQFFGPGTRLTVL.

This clone has more than one count but fewer than ten. The chain employs TRBV30 and TRBJ2-1; TRBD2 aligns across 11 bases. After removal of 3 bases from V and 7 bases from J, the junction contained 5 bases not matched to a gene. The CDR3 is made up of 14 amino acids. Germline V gene sequence: CDR1 GTSNPN, CDR2 SVGIG (reference sequence). CDR3 protein: CAWSGLAGLNEQFF. CDR3 DNA sequence: TGTGCCTGGAGCGGACTAGCGGGCCTTAATGAGCAGTTCTTC.

The chain links TRBV5-1 to TRBJ2-3, with 7 bases fitting TRBD1. Germline loops: CDR1 SGHRS, CDR2 YFSETQ. With V trimmed by 0 bases and J by 4 bases, 2 bases remained unmatched. This CDR3 has 14 residues. This CDR3 reads CASSLGQGADTQYF. The CDR3 bases are TGCGCCAGCAGCTTGGGACAGGGTGCAGATACGCAGTATTTT.

The V call is TRBV5-4, the J call TRBJ1-2; D remains unclear. CDR1 SGHNT and CDR2 YYREEE come from the germline V gene (reference sequence). Trimming shortened V by 4 bases and J by 6 bases, and 19 bases separated the two germline ends. The CDR3 runs 15 residues. CDR3 residues: CASSRTGREGDGYTF. DNA of the CDR3: TGTGCCAGCAGCCGGACGGGGAGGGAAGGTGATGGCTACACCTTC.

This sequence joins TRBV2 and TRBJ1-2; D call uncertain. Germline V gives CDR1 SNHLY, CDR2 FYNNEI. The V end was cut by 3 bases, the J end by 0 bases, with 11 bases between. The CDR3 loop spans 15 amino acids. The CDR3 DNA is TGTGCCAGCAGTGAGTCTAGATACGCTAACTATGGCTACACCTTC. Translating it yields CASSESRYANYGYTF.

The gene calls are TRBV5-5 and TRBJ2-7; D not certain. Trimming stripped 3 bases from V and 7 bases from J, with 11 bases between. CDR3 size: 12 residues. The germline gives CDR1 SGHKS, CDR2 YYEKEE (reference sequence). CDR3 DNA sequence: TGTGCCAGCAGCTGGTGGCAGCGTGAGCAGTACTTC. Its protein is CASSWWQREQYF.

The rearrangement joins TRBV6-6 to TRBJ2-3, with 12 bases identical to TRBD2. The CDR3 has 17 amino acids. Unmatched junction bases numbered 9, after V lost 5 bases and J lost 3 bases. Germline V gene sequence: CDR1 MNHNY, CDR2 SVGAGI (reference sequence). CDR3 in DNA: TGTGCCAGCAGTCGGAGCCTAGCGGGAGGGCCGACAGATACGCAGTATTTT. It is translated as CASSRSLAGGPTDTQYF.

The genes are TRBV15 and TRBJ2-7, with 12 bases aligning to TRBD2. From germline, CDR1 is LNHNV and CDR2 YYDKDF (reference sequence). The CDR3 length is 15 residues. V lost 3 bases and J lost 6; bases outside the gene matches: 6. The CDR3 loop is CATSSVTSGRSEQYF. The CDR3 bases are TGTGCCACCAGCAGTGTGACTAGCGGGAGAAGCGAGCAGTACTTC.

The gene calls are TRBV9 and TRBJ2-2; 10 bases line up with TRBD1. Trimming cost V 5 bases and J 6 bases; bases outside gene matches: 10. The CDR3 is 16 amino acids. Germline loops: CDR1 SGDLS, CDR2 YYNGEE. CDR3 residues: CASRSHWDRGPGELFF. In DNA, the CDR3 is TGTGCCAGCAGGTCCCACTGGGACAGGGGACCCGGGGAGCTGTTTTTT.

The chain employs TRBV2 and TRBJ1-2; no clear D gene. The V gene's germline CDR1 is SNHLY and CDR2 FYNNEI. The CDR3 loop spans 12 amino acids. Trimming pared 4 bases from V and 10 bases from J, leaving 13 bases between. The CDR3 bases are TGTGCCAGCAGTGTCCGGCGGAAAGTCTACACCTTC. It specifies CASSVRRKVYTF.

This clone appeared a single time. The chain links TRBV3-1 (or the pseudogene TRBV3-2) to TRBJ1-6; 11 bases match TRBD1. V shed 0 bases, J shed 13 bases, and the junction held 17 bases outside the gene matches. The CDR3 contains 19 residues. Germline-derived CDR1 and CDR2 are LGHDT and YNNKEL (reference sequence). The CDR3 DNA sequence: TGTGCCAGCAGCCAAGATCCTGAACGGACAGGGGGCCAGATCACCCCCCTCCACTTT. Encoded protein: CASSQDPERTGGQITPLHF.

This chain uses TRBV5-1 with TRBJ2-1; tentatively, D is TRBD1 (6 bases). Trimming shortened V by 4 bases and J by 0 bases, and 14 bases separated the two germline ends. Germline V lookup: CDR1 SGHRS, CDR2 YFSETQ. There are 16 residues in the CDR3. CDR3 amino acids: CASSRDRGSSYNEQFF. In nucleotides, the CDR3 is TGCGCCAGCAGCCGGGATAGGGGGAGCTCCTACAATGAGCAGTTCTTC.

This chain connects TRBV19 to TRBJ2-7, with 9 bases identical to TRBD1. Germline trimming cut 5 bases from V and 2 bases from J; bases unmatched to any gene: 4. The length of the CDR3 is 14 residues. From germline, CDR1 is LNHDA and CDR2 SQIVND (reference sequence). The chain's CDR3 is CASSPGQGTYEQYF. CDR3 nucleotide sequence: TGTGCCAGTAGTCCGGGACAGGGAACCTACGAGCAGTACTTC.